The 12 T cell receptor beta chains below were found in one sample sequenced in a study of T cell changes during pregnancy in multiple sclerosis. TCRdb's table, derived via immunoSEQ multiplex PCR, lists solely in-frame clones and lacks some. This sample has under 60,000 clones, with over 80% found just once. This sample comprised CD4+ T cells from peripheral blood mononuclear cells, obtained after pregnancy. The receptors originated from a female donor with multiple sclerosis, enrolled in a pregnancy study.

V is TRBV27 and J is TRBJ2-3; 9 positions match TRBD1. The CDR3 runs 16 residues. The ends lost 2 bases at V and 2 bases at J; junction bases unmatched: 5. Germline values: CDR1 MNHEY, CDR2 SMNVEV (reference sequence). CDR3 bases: TGTGCCAGCAGTTTAAAGGACAGGGGCGCCACAGATACGCAGTATTTT. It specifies CASSLKDRGATDTQYF.

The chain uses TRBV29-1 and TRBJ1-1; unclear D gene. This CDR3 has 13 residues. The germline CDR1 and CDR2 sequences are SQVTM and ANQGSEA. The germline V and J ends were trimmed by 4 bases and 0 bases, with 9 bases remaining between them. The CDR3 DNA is TGCAGCGTTGTTCCCAGGTTGAACACTGAAGCTTTCTTT. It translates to CSVVPRLNTEAFF.

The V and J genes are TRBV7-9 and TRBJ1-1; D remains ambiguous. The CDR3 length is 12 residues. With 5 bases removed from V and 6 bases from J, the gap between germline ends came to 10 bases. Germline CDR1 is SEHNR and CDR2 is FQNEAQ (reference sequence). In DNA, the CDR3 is TGTGCCAGCAGCATCCCGGTGGCTGAAGCTTTCTTT. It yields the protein CASSIPVAEAFF.

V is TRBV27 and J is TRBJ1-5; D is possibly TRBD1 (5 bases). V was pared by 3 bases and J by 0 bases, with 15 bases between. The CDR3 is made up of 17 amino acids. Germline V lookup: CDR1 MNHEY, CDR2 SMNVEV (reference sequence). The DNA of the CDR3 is TGTGCCAGCAGTTTGCCCCGGGGGGTATATAGCAATCAGCCCCAGCATTTT. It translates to CASSLPRGVYSNQPQHF.

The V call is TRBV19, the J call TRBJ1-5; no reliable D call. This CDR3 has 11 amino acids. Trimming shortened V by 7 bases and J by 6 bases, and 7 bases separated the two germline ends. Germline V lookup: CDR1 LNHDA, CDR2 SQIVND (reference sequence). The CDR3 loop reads CASTGIQPQHF. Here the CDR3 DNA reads TGTGCCAGTACAGGCATTCAGCCCCAGCATTTT. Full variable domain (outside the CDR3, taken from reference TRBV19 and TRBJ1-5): DGGITQSPKYLFRKEGQNVTLSCEQNLNHDAMYWYRQDPGQGLRLIYYSQIVNDFQKGDIAEGYSVSREKKESFPLTVTSAQKNPTAFYLCASTGIQPQHFGDGTRLSIL.

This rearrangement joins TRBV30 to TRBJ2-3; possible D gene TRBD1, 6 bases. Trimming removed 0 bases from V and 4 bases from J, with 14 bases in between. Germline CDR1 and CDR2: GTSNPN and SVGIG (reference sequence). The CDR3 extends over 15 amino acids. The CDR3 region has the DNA TGTGCCTGGAGTGTACCAGGGGCGGTTTCAGATACGCAGTATTTT. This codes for CAWSVPGAVSDTQYF.

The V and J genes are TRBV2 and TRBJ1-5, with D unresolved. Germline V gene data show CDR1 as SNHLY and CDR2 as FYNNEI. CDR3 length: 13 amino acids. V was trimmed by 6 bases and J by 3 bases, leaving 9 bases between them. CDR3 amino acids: CASSTTYNQPQHF. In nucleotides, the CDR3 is TGTGCCAGCAGCACGACTTACAATCAGCCCCAGCATTTT.

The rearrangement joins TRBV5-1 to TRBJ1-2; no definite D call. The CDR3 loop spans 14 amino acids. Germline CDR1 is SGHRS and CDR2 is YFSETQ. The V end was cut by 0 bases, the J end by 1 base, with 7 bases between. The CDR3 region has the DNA TGCGCCAGCAGCTTGGGGCTGATTAACTATGGCTACACCTTC. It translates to CASSLGLINYGYTF.

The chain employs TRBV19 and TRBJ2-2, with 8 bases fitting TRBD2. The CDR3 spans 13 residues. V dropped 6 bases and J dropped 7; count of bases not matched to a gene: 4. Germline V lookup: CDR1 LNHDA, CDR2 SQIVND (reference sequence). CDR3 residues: CASRLTSVGELFF. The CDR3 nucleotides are TGTGCCAGTAGGCTGACTAGCGTCGGGGAGCTGTTTTTT.

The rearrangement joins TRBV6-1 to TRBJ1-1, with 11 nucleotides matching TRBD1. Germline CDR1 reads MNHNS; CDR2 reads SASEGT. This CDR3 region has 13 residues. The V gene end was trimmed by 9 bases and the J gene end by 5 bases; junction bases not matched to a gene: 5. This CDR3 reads CASRDRGRTEAFF. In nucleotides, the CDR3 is TGTGCCAGTAGGGACAGGGGGAGAACTGAAGCTTTCTTT.

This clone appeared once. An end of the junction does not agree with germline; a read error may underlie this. The CDR3 DNA sequence: TGTGCTAGCAGCTTTTGTTCCCCTCGAAGGGGCCGGAATCAGCCCCAGCATTTT. Translated: CASSFCSPRRGRNQPQHF. The chain combines TRBV7-7 with TRBJ1-5, with a tentative D call TRBD1 (5 bases). CDR3 size: 18 residues. Germline V gene sequence: CDR1 SSHAT, CDR2 FNYEAQ (reference sequence).

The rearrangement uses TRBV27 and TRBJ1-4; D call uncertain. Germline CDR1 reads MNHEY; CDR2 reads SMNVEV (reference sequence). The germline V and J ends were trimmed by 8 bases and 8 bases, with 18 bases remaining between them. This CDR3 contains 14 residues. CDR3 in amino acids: CASGKAGVREKLFF. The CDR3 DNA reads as TGTGCCAGCGGCAAGGCCGGGGTACGAGAAAAACTGTTTTTT.